A selection of T cell receptor beta chains follows, all from one sample in a study of T-cell memory formation after mild COVID-19. TCRdb used MiXCR to reprocess the 5' RACE reads, holding one entry per CDR3 protein. Of approximately 250,000 distinct CDR3 sequences detected, 15% to 17% appear once; the ten largest clones hold 2.1%. The sequenced material came from PBMCs or a T cell subset sorted from them (not recorded which). The origin of the receptors is an adult woman who had mild COVID-19 (a few samples of this study predate the infection). Cell type and time point are not known. CDR3s include the opening cysteine and the closing phenylalanine or tryptophan. The order of the fields is clone size, V gene, D gene, J gene, CDR3 DNA, CDR3 protein. D genes are given only for firm matches. Rows give clone size only sometimes, using once, few, many, or a class for an expanded clone.

abundance: NA; v_gene: TRBV13; d_gene: NA; j_gene: TRBJ2-3; CDR3nt: TGTGCCAGCAGCGTCTGGGGGGTAAAGACAGATACGCAGTATTTT; CDR3aa: CASSVWGVKTDTQYF
abundance: NA; v_gene: TRBV12-3/TRBV12-4; d_gene: NA; j_gene: TRBJ1-2; CDR3nt: TGTGCCAGCAGTCCCCGGGGACGGGGTGGGTATGGCTACACCTTC; CDR3aa: CASSPRGRGGYGYTF
abundance: NA; v_gene: TRBV4-2; d_gene: TRBD2; j_gene: TRBJ2-1; CDR3nt: TGTGCCAGCAGCCAAGAGGCAGCGGGGGACTACAATGAGCAGTTCTTC; CDR3aa: CASSQEAAGDYNEQFF
abundance: NA; v_gene: TRBV3-1; d_gene: NA; j_gene: TRBJ2-4; CDR3nt: TGTGCCAGCAGCCAGCCCCCCTTAAACATTCAGTACTTC; CDR3aa: CASSQPPLNIQYF
abundance: few; v_gene: TRBV6-6; d_gene: TRBD1; j_gene: TRBJ1-5; CDR3nt: TGTGCCAGCAGTTACCCCTCCACAGGGGGCAGGAGCAATCAGCCCCAGCATTTT; CDR3aa: CASSYPSTGGRSNQPQHF
abundance: few; v_gene: TRBV29-1; d_gene: TRBD1; j_gene: TRBJ2-2; CDR3nt: TGCAGCGTTGAAGGCGTCCGGGACAGGGCTAGGACCGGGGAGCTGTTTTTT; CDR3aa: CSVEGVRDRARTGELFF
abundance: few; v_gene: TRBV5-1; d_gene: NA; j_gene: TRBJ2-7; CDR3nt: TGCGCCAGCAGCTTGGATCCAGGGCTATACGAGCAGTACTTC; CDR3aa: CASSLDPGLYEQYF
abundance: few; v_gene: TRBV4-1; d_gene: TRBD1; j_gene: TRBJ1-4; CDR3nt: TGCGCCAGCAGCCGCGGGACAGGCTCCCTGTTTTTT; CDR3aa: CASSRGTGSLFF
abundance: many; v_gene: TRBV5-1; d_gene: NA; j_gene: TRBJ2-3; CDR3nt: TGCGCCAGCAGACTGACAGTAACAGATACGCAGTATTTT; CDR3aa: CASRLTVTDTQYF
abundance: few; v_gene: TRBV7-2; d_gene: NA; j_gene: TRBJ2-6; CDR3nt: TGTGCCAGCAGCCTAAGCCCCCCAGGACATGGGGCCAACGTCCTGACTTTC; CDR3aa: CASSLSPPGHGANVLTF
abundance: NA; v_gene: TRBV12-3/TRBV12-4; d_gene: NA; j_gene: TRBJ1-1; CDR3nt: TGTGCCAGCAGTCCCGGGGGAGTGGCTGAAGCTTTCTTT; CDR3aa: CASSPGGVAEAFF
abundance: few; v_gene: TRBV5-1; d_gene: TRBD2; j_gene: TRBJ2-7; CDR3nt: TGCGCCAGCAGCTTGCGGACTAGCGGGACCTCCTACGAGCAGTACTTC; CDR3aa: CASSLRTSGTSYEQYF
abundance: NA; v_gene: TRBV4-3; d_gene: TRBD2; j_gene: TRBJ2-1; CDR3nt: TGCGCCAGCAGCCAAGACGAACTAGCGGGCCCCAATGAGCAGTTCTTC; CDR3aa: CASSQDELAGPNEQFF
abundance: few; v_gene: TRBV30; d_gene: NA; j_gene: TRBJ1-1; CDR3nt: TGTGCCTGGAAAGGGGACCCTGGCCGGAACACTGAAGCTTTCTTT; CDR3aa: CAWKGDPGRNTEAFF
abundance: few; v_gene: TRBV6-5; d_gene: NA; j_gene: TRBJ2-2; CDR3nt: TGTGCCAGCAGTAAGGACGGGAGAAGGACCGGGGAGCTGTTTTTT; CDR3aa: CASSKDGRRTGELFF
abundance: few; v_gene: TRBV6-1; d_gene: NA; j_gene: TRBJ2-1; CDR3nt: TGTGCCAGCAGGGACGCTAGCGCGGTCCACAATGAGCAGTTCTTC; CDR3aa: CASRDASAVHNEQFF
abundance: NA; v_gene: TRBV27; d_gene: TRBD2; j_gene: TRBJ2-1; CDR3nt: TGTGCCAGCAGACCGGCTAGCGGGAGGTTAAATGAGCAGTTCTTC; CDR3aa: CASRPASGRLNEQFF
abundance: few; v_gene: TRBV2; d_gene: TRBD1; j_gene: TRBJ1-2; CDR3nt: TGTGCCAGCCAGGACAGGGGGCGTGGAAACTATGGCTACACCTTC; CDR3aa: CASQDRGRGNYGYTF
abundance: NA; v_gene: TRBV25-1; d_gene: NA; j_gene: TRBJ2-5; CDR3nt: TGTGCCAGCAGTGAATTCAGGGAACAAGAGACCCAGTACTTC; CDR3aa: CASSEFREQETQYF
abundance: few; v_gene: TRBV5-1; d_gene: NA; j_gene: TRBJ2-7; CDR3nt: TGCGCCAGCAGCTTGCGGGCAGGGGCTCAAGGGGAGCAGTACTTC; CDR3aa: CASSLRAGAQGEQYF
abundance: NA; v_gene: TRBV29-1; d_gene: TRBD1; j_gene: TRBJ2-7; CDR3nt: TGCAGCGTTTCGGCTGACAGGGGAGGCTACGAGCAGTACTTC; CDR3aa: CSVSADRGGYEQYF
abundance: NA; v_gene: TRBV12-3/TRBV12-4; d_gene: NA; j_gene: TRBJ1-5; CDR3nt: TGTGCCAGCACCAAGTTGGGCAATCAGCCCCAGCATTTT; CDR3aa: CASTKLGNQPQHF
abundance: NA; v_gene: TRBV20-1; d_gene: NA; j_gene: TRBJ2-1; CDR3nt: TGCAGTGCTACCGTCTGGGACCGCCGGTCCAATGAGCAGTTCTTC; CDR3aa: CSATVWDRRSNEQFF
abundance: NA; v_gene: TRBV20-1; d_gene: TRBD2; j_gene: TRBJ2-5; CDR3nt: TGCAGTGCTGCGCCTGGGACTAGCGGACAGGAGACCCAGTACTTC; CDR3aa: CSAAPGTSGQETQYF
abundance: few; v_gene: TRBV27; d_gene: TRBD2; j_gene: TRBJ2-7; CDR3nt: TGTGCCAGCAGTTACCTAGGGACTAGCGGGACCTACGAGCAGTACTTC; CDR3aa: CASSYLGTSGTYEQYF
abundance: NA; v_gene: TRBV6-6; d_gene: NA; j_gene: TRBJ2-7; CDR3nt: TGTGCCAGCAGTTACTCGAGGGCGTCCTACGAGCAGTACTTC; CDR3aa: CASSYSRASYEQYF
abundance: few; v_gene: TRBV7-9; d_gene: NA; j_gene: TRBJ2-4; CDR3nt: TGTGCCAGCAGCCCCCCTTTTCCCGTGGGCGGCAAAAACATTCAGTACTTC; CDR3aa: CASSPPFPVGGKNIQYF
abundance: NA; v_gene: TRBV7-9; d_gene: TRBD2; j_gene: TRBJ2-3; CDR3nt: TGTGCCAGCAGCTTAGCGCGGGGGTACACAGATACGCAGTATTTT; CDR3aa: CASSLARGYTDTQYF
abundance: few; v_gene: TRBV19; d_gene: TRBD2; j_gene: TRBJ2-2; CDR3nt: TGTGCCAGTAGTACCCGGACTAGCGGGATCACCGGGGAGCTGTTTTTT; CDR3aa: CASSTRTSGITGELFF
abundance: NA; v_gene: TRBV19; d_gene: TRBD2; j_gene: TRBJ2-7; CDR3nt: TGTGCCAGTAGTATAGTTCCAGCGGGATCCTCCTACGAGCAGTACTTC; CDR3aa: CASSIVPAGSSYEQYF
abundance: NA; v_gene: TRBV11-2; d_gene: TRBD2; j_gene: TRBJ2-5; CDR3nt: TGTGCCAGCAGCTTACGACTAGCGGGCCTAGCGGAGACCCAGTACTTC; CDR3aa: CASSLRLAGLAETQYF
abundance: many; v_gene: TRBV5-6; d_gene: NA; j_gene: TRBJ1-3; CDR3nt: TGTGCCAGCAGCCCAGAAGGAGGAAACACCATATATTTT; CDR3aa: CASSPEGGNTIYF
abundance: NA; v_gene: TRBV9; d_gene: NA; j_gene: TRBJ1-1; CDR3nt: TGTGCCAGCAGCCCCAGAGGGGGGGTTACTGAAGCTTTCTTT; CDR3aa: CASSPRGGVTEAFF
abundance: NA; v_gene: TRBV4-3; d_gene: NA; j_gene: TRBJ1-5; CDR3nt: TGCGCCAGCAGCCAAGAAGCACAGGGAAAGAATCAGCCCCAGCATTTT; CDR3aa: CASSQEAQGKNQPQHF
abundance: NA; v_gene: TRBV15; d_gene: NA; j_gene: TRBJ1-5; CDR3nt: TGTGCCACCAGCGGAGACTACACGGGGCCGTATAGCAATCAGCCCCAGCATTTT; CDR3aa: CATSGDYTGPYSNQPQHF
abundance: NA; v_gene: TRBV20-1; d_gene: TRBD2; j_gene: TRBJ2-5; CDR3nt: TGCAGTGCCAAGGCGGGAGGGCGGGGGGAGACCCAGTACTTC; CDR3aa: CSAKAGGRGETQYF
abundance: few; v_gene: TRBV24-1; d_gene: NA; j_gene: TRBJ2-3; CDR3nt: TGTGCCACCAGTGATTTGGAACGCGATACGCAGTATTTT; CDR3aa: CATSDLERDTQYF
abundance: few; v_gene: TRBV29-1; d_gene: TRBD1; j_gene: TRBJ1-2; CDR3nt: TGCAGCGTTGAAGAGGGGACAGGGGTCCACTATGGCTACACCTTC; CDR3aa: CSVEEGTGVHYGYTF
abundance: once; v_gene: TRBV20-1; d_gene: TRBD1; j_gene: TRBJ1-2; CDR3nt: TGCAGTGCTAGACCAACCGACAGGGTGACAAGTGGCTACACCTTC; CDR3aa: CSARPTDRVTSGYTF
abundance: NA; v_gene: TRBV5-4; d_gene: TRBD1; j_gene: TRBJ1-4; CDR3nt: TGTGCCAGCAGCTCCTGGACAGGGAGAAAACTGTTTTTT; CDR3aa: CASSSWTGRKLFF
abundance: few; v_gene: TRBV19; d_gene: NA; j_gene: TRBJ1-2; CDR3nt: TGTGCCAGTAGCCTTACTGGACAGCTGTATGGCTACACCTTC; CDR3aa: CASSLTGQLYGYTF
abundance: NA; v_gene: TRBV11-2; d_gene: NA; j_gene: TRBJ2-1; CDR3nt: TGTGCCAGCAGCTCAAACTTCTTTGGGGGGGGCGAGCAGTTCTTC; CDR3aa: CASSSNFFGGGEQFF